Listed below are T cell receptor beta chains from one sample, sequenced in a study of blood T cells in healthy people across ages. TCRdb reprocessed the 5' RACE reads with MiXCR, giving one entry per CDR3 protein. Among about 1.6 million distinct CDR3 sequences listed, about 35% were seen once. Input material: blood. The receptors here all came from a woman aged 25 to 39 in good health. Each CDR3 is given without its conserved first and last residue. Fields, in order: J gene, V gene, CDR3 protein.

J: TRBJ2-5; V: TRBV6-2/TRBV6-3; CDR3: ASSYELQETQY
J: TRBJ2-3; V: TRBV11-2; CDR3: ASSLVWGLASYTQY
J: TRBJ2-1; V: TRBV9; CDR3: ASSVTYNEQF
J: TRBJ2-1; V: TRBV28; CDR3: ASSLPNWNYNEQF
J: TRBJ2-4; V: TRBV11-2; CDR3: ASSLGGWDRVWEAKNIQY
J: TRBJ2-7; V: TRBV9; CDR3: ASSPHDRGLNEQY
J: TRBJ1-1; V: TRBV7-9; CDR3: TSSLARVEEAF
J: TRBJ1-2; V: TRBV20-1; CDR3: SARDVNYGYT
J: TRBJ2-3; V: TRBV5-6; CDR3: ASSLRRDGSTDTQY
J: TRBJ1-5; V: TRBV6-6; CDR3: ASSTGGDSNQPQH
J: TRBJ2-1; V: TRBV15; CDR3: ATSRDTWRLDGVLGTYNEQF
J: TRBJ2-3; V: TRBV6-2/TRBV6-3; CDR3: ASRLRGEDTQY
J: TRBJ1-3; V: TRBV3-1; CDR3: ASSQVGQIGNTIY
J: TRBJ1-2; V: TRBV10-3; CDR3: AISDLDRGVYGYT
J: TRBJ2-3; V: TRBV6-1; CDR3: ASASGGGTDTQY
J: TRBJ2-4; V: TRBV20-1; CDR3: SARSGKAKNIQY
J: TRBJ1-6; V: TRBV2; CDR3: ASRGPAGSSYNSPLH
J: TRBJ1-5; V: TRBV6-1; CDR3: ASSVAVSNQPQH
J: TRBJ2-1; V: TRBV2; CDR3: ASSPYSGGALGEQF
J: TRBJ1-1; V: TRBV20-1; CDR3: SASGQSHEAF
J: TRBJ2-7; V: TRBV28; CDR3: ASTGLAGEQY
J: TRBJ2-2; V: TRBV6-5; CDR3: ASSCSSRVTSNTGELF
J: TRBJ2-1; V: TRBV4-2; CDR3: ASSQVRDDNEQF
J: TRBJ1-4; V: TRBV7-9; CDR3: ASSSWDTDSNEKLF
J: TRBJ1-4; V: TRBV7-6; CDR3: ASSLALGQGLANEKPF
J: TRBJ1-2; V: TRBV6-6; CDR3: ASSPYATGPNYGYT
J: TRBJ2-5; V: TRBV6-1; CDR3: ASSDMGLETQY
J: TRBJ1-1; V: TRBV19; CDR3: ASSIQRQAYTEAF
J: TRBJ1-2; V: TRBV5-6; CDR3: ASSLIRENYGYT
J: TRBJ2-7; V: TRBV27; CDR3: ASSDGTSGTYEQY
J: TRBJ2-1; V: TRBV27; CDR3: ASNSALGRREYNEQF
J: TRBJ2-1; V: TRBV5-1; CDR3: ASSFGTSGNSYNEQF
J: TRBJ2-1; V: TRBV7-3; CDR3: ASSLPFSGRERDEQF
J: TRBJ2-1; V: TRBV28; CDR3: ASPSGRAGDNEQF
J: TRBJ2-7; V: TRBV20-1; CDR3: SAKTGTGLRGTYEQY
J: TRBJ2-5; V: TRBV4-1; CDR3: ASSLGTAVGTQY
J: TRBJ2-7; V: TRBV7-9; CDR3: ASSLALEGYPSYEQY
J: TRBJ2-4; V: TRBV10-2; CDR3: ASSSSGRFPKNIQY